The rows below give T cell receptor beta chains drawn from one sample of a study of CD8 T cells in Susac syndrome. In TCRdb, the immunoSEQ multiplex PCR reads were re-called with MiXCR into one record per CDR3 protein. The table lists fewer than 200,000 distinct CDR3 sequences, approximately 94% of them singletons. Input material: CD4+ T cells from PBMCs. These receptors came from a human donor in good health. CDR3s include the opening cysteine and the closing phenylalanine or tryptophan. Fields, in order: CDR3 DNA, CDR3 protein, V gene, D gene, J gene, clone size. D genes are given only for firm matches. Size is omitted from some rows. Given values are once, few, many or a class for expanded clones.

TGCGCCAGCACCGGGGACGGGGGCCTCAATGAGCAGTTCTTC,CASTGDGGLNEQFF,TRBV5-1,NA,TRBJ2-1,NA
TGTGCTAGCAGCCCCGACAGGGGAACCGGGGAGCTGTTTTTT,CASSPDRGTGELFF,TRBV7-7,TRBD1,TRBJ2-2,NA
TGCGCCAGCAGGGACAGCTTTACGTCCGACGAGCAGTACTTC,CASRDSFTSDEQYF,TRBV5-1,NA,TRBJ2-7,NA
TGCAGTGCTAGAGATCCGGGACAGGGGGCACAACAGCCCCAGCATTTT,CSARDPGQGAQQPQHF,TRBV20-1,TRBD1,TRBJ1-5,once
TGCGCCAGCATAAATCAATGGGGGGAGACCCAGTACTTC,CASINQWGETQYF,TRBV5-1,NA,TRBJ2-5,NA
TGCAGTGCGTTAGCGGTAGATACGCAGTATTTT,CSALAVDTQYF,TRBV20-1,NA,TRBJ2-3,NA
TGCAGTGCTAGCGGGACGGCTTATGGCTACACCTTC,CSASGTAYGYTF,TRBV20-1,NA,TRBJ1-2,NA
TGCGCCAGCAGCTTCGGCAACACAGATACGCAGTATTTT,CASSFGNTDTQYF,TRBV5-1,NA,TRBJ2-3,NA
TGTGCCAGCAGCCTCGAAGGGCTGTCAGATACGCAGTATTTT,CASSLEGLSDTQYF,TRBV3-1,NA,TRBJ2-3,once
TGTGCCAGCACCAAAAATCAGGGGGCGAACACCGGGGAGCTGTTTTTT,CASTKNQGANTGELFF,TRBV9,TRBD1,TRBJ2-2,NA
TGTGCCAGCAGCTTAATTTCGACAAGGGATGAGCAGTTCTTC,CASSLISTRDEQFF,TRBV7-3,NA,TRBJ2-1,once
TGCGCCAGCAGCTTAGGGATTGGGGCGTTCACAGATACGCAGTATTTT,CASSLGIGAFTDTQYF,TRBV5-1,NA,TRBJ2-3,NA
TGTGCCAGCAACCCTTGGGGGACTAGCAACACCGGGGAGCTGTTTTTT,CASNPWGTSNTGELFF,TRBV12-3/TRBV12-4,TRBD2,TRBJ2-2,NA
TGTGCCACCGCTCGACAGGGTTCCTACGAGCAGTACTTC,CATARQGSYEQYF,TRBV28,TRBD1,TRBJ2-7,NA
TGTGCCAGCAGCGCGAGGGACAGGGTTTTCTCTGGAAACACCATATATTTT,CASSARDRVFSGNTIYF,TRBV9,TRBD1,TRBJ1-3,NA
TGCAGCGTCTGGGACAGGGGGCCTTATGAGCAGTTCTTC,CSVWDRGPYEQFF,TRBV29-1,TRBD1,TRBJ2-1,NA
TGCGCCAGCAGCCAAGACTTGACTAGCGGGTCCTACGAGCAGTACTTC,CASSQDLTSGSYEQYF,TRBV4-1,TRBD2,TRBJ2-7,NA
TGTGCCAGCAGCCCGGGACATACTACCTACAATGAGCAGTTCTTC,CASSPGHTTYNEQFF,TRBV13,NA,TRBJ2-1,NA
TGTGCCAGCAGTTTCCAGGAGATACGGAACACTGAAGCTTTCTTT,CASSFQEIRNTEAFF,TRBV6-5,NA,TRBJ1-1,NA
TGCAGCGTAAAGGTCCTGGGGACCGGGGAGCTGTTTTTT,CSVKVLGTGELFF,TRBV29-1,NA,TRBJ2-2,once
TGTGCCAGCAGCCCGGACTTGCTCCTGGCCCAGTACTTC,CASSPDLLLAQYF,TRBV12-3/TRBV12-4,NA,TRBJ2-5,NA
TGTGCCAGCAGAAACACAGATACCTACGAGCAGTACTTC,CASRNTDTYEQYF,TRBV4-2,NA,TRBJ2-7,NA
TGTGCCAGCAGCCCTGGGGGGACAGGGGCGGCTGAAGCTTTCTTT,CASSPGGTGAAEAFF,TRBV21-1,NA,TRBJ1-1,NA
TGTGCCAGCAGTTTGAACGGCAAATCAGGGCCCCAGCATTTT,CASSLNGKSGPQHF,TRBV27,NA,TRBJ1-5,NA
TGTGCCAGCAGCCCCGGGACATTGGGGCACAATGAGCAGTTCTTT,CASSPGTLGHNEQFF,TRBV9,NA,TRBJ2-1,NA
TGTGCCAGTAGTAGGAACAGGGGTATGAACACTGAAGCTTTCTTT,CASSRNRGMNTEAFF,TRBV19,TRBD1,TRBJ1-1,NA
TGTGCCAGCAGTTACCGCGGGGGGAGTACAGATACGCAGTATTTT,CASSYRGGSTDTQYF,TRBV6-5,TRBD2,TRBJ2-3,once
TGTGCCAGCAGCCTGAAAGACGGTCTCACTAGCGGGGGCGCGGTCCTATTT,CASSLKDGLTSGGAVLF,TRBV9,TRBD2,TRBJ2-3,NA
TGTGCCAGCAGTTTAAGGGGGGGATTTTATGGCTACACCTTC,CASSLRGGFYGYTF,TRBV27,NA,TRBJ1-2,NA
TGTGCCACCAGCAGCCCGGAGATCGGAGGACGGCCAGATACGCAGTATTTT,CATSSPEIGGRPDTQYF,TRBV15,NA,TRBJ2-3,NA
TGTGCCAGCACCTCCGCAGGGGGTACCAATCAGCCCCAGCATTTT,CASTSAGGTNQPQHF,TRBV7-2,TRBD1,TRBJ1-5,NA
TGTGCCAGCAGCCCTAGCGGGTACTACAATGAGCAGTTCTTC,CASSPSGYYNEQFF,TRBV7-3,TRBD2,TRBJ2-1,NA
TGCGCCAGCAGCCAAGAGGAGACAGGGGCGGCAGATACGCAGTATTTT,CASSQEETGAADTQYF,TRBV4-1,TRBD1,TRBJ2-3,NA
TGTGCCAGCAGCCGGGGGACGGCGAACACCGGGGAGCTGTTTTTT,CASSRGTANTGELFF,TRBV6-4,NA,TRBJ2-2,few
TGTGCCAGCAGCGCACTCCCGCAGGGGACTAATGAAAAACTGTTTTTT,CASSALPQGTNEKLFF,TRBV9,NA,TRBJ1-4,NA
TGTGCCAGCAGGGACTATGGCGGCTCTGGAAACACCATATATTTT,CASRDYGGSGNTIYF,TRBV14,NA,TRBJ1-3,NA
TGTGCCAGCAGGCCCATGGGGGTAGGGGAAAAACTGTTTTTT,CASRPMGVGEKLFF,TRBV7-3,NA,TRBJ1-4,once
TGCAGCATAGACGATGGGTCAAATCAGCCCCAGCATTTT,CSIDDGSNQPQHF,TRBV29-1,NA,TRBJ1-5,NA
TGTGCCAGCAGACCCTCGGGGGCCTTAAATGAAAAACTGTTTTTT,CASRPSGALNEKLFF,TRBV12-3/TRBV12-4,NA,TRBJ1-4,NA
TGCAGCGTTGCAACAGGGAACACTGAAGCTTTCTTT,CSVATGNTEAFF,TRBV29-1,NA,TRBJ1-1,NA
TGCGCCAGCAGCCTACTCGTTACAGATACGCAGTATTTT,CASSLLVTDTQYF,TRBV4-3,NA,TRBJ2-3,NA
TGCAGCGCTAACAGGGATAAGGATGGCTACACCTTC,CSANRDKDGYTF,TRBV29-1,NA,TRBJ1-2,once
TGCAGTGCTAGAGACTCGGTGGGGCTGGCGGGAGGAGAGACCCAGTACTTC,CSARDSVGLAGGETQYF,TRBV20-1,TRBD2,TRBJ2-5,NA
TGTGCCAGCAGTTTGGAGGGGACGGACTATGGCTACACCTTC,CASSLEGTDYGYTF,TRBV28,NA,TRBJ1-2,few
TGCAGCGCCCGACAAGGTCCCTATGAGCAGTTCTTC,CSARQGPYEQFF,TRBV29-1,NA,TRBJ2-1,NA
TGTGCCAGCAGTCGCGGGACCCCTCTTGCGGAGCAGTTCTTC,CASSRGTPLAEQFF,TRBV6-2/TRBV6-3,NA,TRBJ2-1,once
TGTGCCAGCAGCCTCCGGGACAGGGACATCCTGTTTTTT,CASSLRDRDILFF,TRBV7-9,TRBD1,TRBJ2-2,NA
TGCGCCAGCAGCTTGAGATGGGACGGGTGGATCTTC,CASSLRWDGWIF,TRBV5-1,NA,TRBJ2-1,NA
TGTGCCAGCAGGGTATATATGGGGAACACTGAAGCTTTCTTT,CASRVYMGNTEAFF,TRBV2,NA,TRBJ1-1,NA
TGCAGCGACCGGGACACTCGGGGTGGCACAGATACGCAGTATTTT,CSDRDTRGGTDTQYF,TRBV29-1,NA,TRBJ2-3,NA
TGCGCCAGCAGCTTGGGACCGAGCATTAGCACAGATACGCAGTATTTT,CASSLGPSISTDTQYF,TRBV5-1,NA,TRBJ2-3,NA
TGTGCCTGGAGTGTAAGGGGGCCGGGGACCGGGGAGCTGTTTTTT,CAWSVRGPGTGELFF,TRBV30,TRBD1,TRBJ2-2,NA
TGTGCCAGCCTCCCCATCCCACCCGACACCGGGGAGCTGTTTTTT,CASLPIPPDTGELFF,TRBV6-1,NA,TRBJ2-2,NA
TGTGCCAGCAGCCCTCCGGGACTGTCCTATAATTCACCCCTCCACTTT,CASSPPGLSYNSPLHF,TRBV12-3/TRBV12-4,NA,TRBJ1-6,NA
TGCGCCAGCAGCTTCGGGACAGGCAAAATGAACACTGAAGCTTTCTTT,CASSFGTGKMNTEAFF,TRBV5-1,TRBD1,TRBJ1-1,NA
TGCGCCAGCAGCTTTCAAGCCTCAACTAATGAAAAACTGTTTTTT,CASSFQASTNEKLFF,TRBV5-1,NA,TRBJ1-4,NA
TGTGCCAGCAGCGGGACGGCGCCCTACGAGCAGTACTTC,CASSGTAPYEQYF,TRBV28,NA,TRBJ2-7,NA